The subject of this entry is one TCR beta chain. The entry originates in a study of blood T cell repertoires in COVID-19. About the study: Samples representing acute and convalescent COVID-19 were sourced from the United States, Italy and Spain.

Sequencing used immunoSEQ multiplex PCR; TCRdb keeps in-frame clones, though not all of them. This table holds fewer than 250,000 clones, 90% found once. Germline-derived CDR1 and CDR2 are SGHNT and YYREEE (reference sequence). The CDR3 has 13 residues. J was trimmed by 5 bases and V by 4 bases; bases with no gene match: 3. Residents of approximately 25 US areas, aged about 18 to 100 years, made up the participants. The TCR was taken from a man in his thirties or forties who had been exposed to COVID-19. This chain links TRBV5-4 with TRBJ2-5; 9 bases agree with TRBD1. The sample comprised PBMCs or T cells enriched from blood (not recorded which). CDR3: CASSRDRDETQYF. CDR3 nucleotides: TGTGCCAGCAGCCGGGACAGGGACGAGACCCAGTACTTC.